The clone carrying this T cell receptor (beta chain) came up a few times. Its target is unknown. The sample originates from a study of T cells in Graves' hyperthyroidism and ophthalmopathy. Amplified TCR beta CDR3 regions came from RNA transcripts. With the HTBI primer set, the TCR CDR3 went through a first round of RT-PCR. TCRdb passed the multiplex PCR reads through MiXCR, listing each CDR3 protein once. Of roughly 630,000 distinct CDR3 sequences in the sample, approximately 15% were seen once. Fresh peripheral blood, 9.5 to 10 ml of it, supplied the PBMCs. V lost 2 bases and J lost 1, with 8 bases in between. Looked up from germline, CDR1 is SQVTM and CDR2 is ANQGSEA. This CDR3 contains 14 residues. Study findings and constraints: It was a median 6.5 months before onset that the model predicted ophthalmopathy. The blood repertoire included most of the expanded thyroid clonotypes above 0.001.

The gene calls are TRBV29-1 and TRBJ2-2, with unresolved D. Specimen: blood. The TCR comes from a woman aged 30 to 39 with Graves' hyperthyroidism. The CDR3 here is CSVEIAGNTGELFF. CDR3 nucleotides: TGCAGCGTTGAAATAGCAGGGAACACCGGGGAGCTGTTTTTT.